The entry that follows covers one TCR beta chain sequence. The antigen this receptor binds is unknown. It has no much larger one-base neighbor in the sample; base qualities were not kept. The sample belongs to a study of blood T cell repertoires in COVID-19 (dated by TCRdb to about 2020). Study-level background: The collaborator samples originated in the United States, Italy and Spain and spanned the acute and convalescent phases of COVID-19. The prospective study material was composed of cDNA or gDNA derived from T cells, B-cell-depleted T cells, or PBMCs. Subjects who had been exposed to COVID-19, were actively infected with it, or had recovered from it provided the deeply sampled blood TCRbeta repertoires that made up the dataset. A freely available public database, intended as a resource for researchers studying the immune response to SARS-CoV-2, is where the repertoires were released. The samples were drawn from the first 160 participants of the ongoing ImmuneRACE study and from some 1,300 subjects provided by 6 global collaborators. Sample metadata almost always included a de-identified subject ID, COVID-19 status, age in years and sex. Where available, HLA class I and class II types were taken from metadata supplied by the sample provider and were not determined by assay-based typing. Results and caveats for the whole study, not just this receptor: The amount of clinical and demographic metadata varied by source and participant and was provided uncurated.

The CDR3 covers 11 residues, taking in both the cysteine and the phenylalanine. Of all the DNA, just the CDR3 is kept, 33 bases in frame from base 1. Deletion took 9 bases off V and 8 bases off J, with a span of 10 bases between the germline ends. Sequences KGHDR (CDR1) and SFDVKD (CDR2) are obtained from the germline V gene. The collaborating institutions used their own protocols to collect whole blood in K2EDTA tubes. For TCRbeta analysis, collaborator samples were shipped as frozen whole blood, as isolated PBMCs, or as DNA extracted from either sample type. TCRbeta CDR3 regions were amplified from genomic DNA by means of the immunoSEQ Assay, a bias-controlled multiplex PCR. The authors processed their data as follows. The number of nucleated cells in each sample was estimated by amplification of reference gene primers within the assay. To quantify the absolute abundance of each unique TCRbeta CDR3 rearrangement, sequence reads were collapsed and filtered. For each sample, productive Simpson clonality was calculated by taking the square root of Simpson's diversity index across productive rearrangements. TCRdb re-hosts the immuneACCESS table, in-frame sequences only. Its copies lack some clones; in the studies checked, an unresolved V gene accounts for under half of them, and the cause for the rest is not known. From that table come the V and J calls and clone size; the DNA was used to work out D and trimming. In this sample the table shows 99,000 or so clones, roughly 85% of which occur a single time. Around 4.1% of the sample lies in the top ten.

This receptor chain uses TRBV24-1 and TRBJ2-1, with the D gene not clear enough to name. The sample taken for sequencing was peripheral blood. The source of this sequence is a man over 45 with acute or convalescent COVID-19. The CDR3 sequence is CATWFRDEQFF. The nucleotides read TGTGCCACCTGGTTCCGGGATGAGCAGTTCTTC.